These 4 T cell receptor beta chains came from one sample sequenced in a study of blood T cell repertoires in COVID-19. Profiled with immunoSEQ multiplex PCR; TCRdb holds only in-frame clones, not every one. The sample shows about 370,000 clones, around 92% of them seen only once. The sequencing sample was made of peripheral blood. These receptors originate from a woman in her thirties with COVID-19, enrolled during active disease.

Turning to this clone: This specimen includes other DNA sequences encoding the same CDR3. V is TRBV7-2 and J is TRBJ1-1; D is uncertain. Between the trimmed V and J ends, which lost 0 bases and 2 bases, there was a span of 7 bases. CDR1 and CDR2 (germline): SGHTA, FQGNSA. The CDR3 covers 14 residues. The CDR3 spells CASSLAGGNTEAFF. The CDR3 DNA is TGTGCCAGCAGCTTAGCCGGCGGAAACACTGAAGCTTTCTTT.

Here the CDR3 DNA reads TGTGCCAGCAGCTTAGTTACCGGTCCTAACACAGATACGCAGTATTTT. Its translation: CASSLVTGPNTDTQYF. This chain joins TRBV7-8 and TRBJ2-3; D is uncertain. V dropped 1 base and J dropped 2 bases, with 13 bases sitting between them. From germline, CDR1 is SGHVS and CDR2 FQNEAQ. CDR3 size: 16 residues.

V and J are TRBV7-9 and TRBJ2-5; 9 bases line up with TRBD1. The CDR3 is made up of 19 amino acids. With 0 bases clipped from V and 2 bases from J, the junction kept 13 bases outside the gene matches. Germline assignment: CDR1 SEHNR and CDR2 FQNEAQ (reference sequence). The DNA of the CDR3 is TGTGCCAGCAGCTTAGCGTTTTCCGGTGACAGGGGGAGACAAGAGACCCAGTACTTC. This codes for CASSLAFSGDRGRQETQYF.

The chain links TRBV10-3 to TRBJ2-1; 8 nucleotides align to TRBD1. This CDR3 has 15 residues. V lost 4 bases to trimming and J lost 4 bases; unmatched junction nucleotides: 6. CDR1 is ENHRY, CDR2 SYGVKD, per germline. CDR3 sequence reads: CAISVGGQVYNEQFF. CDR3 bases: TGTGCCATCAGTGTAGGGGGACAGGTTTACAATGAGCAGTTCTTC.